This TCR beta chain is from a study of memory CD4+ T cells and cytomegalovirus serostatus. The CDR3 is made up of 15 amino acids. Trimming removed 5 bases from V and 4 bases from J; junction bases left unmatched: 8. Germline lookup yields CDR1 SGHTA and CDR2 FQGTGA. This clone appeared a single time. As handled by the study authors: Out-of-frame sequences were removed, leaving around 2,000,000 distinct TCRbeta sequences. TCRdb's table, derived via immunoSEQ multiplex PCR, lists solely in-frame clones and lacks some. V and J calls and clone size are as listed in that table; D and trimming were resolved from the DNA. The sample holds around 44,000 clones, about three quarters seen once. The sort gate was single viable CD3+CD4+CD8-CD45RO+ cells for memory CD4+ T cells.

This receptor was identified in an adult in good health and CMV-seronegative. The material sequenced was memory CD4+ T cells from blood. V and J are TRBV7-3 and TRBJ2-7; 10 bases are a match to TRBD2. The CDR3 loop is CASSPPAGGPYEQYF. DNA for the CDR3: TGTGCCAGCAGCCCCCCAGCGGGAGGGCCTTACGAGCAGTACTTC.